The rows below give T cell receptor beta chains drawn from one sample of a study of tumor and adjacent non-tumor tissue in lung cancer. One entry per CDR3 protein, called by TCRdb with MiXCR from the multiplex PCR reads. The table lists about 79,000 distinct CDR3 sequences, 55% to 75% of them singletons. Input material: lung tumor tissue. Receptors originate from a woman in her thirties or forties with non-small cell lung cancer. CDR3s leave out the opening cysteine and the closing phenylalanine or tryptophan. Clone size is given for some rows only: seen once, a few or many times, or a class if the clone is expanded.

CDR3 protein: ASCNLGFEAS
CDR3 length: 10
V gene: TRBV11-2
clone size: NA

CDR3 protein: ASRPGLSGGPGANEQF
CDR3 length: 16
V gene: TRBV11-2
clone size: NA

CDR3 protein: ASSLTSDHADTQY
CDR3 length: 13
V gene: TRBV4-2
clone size: few

CDR3 protein: SVEGSSYNEQF
CDR3 length: 11
V gene: TRBV29-1
clone size: many

CDR3 protein: ASSLTGNDGYT
CDR3 length: 11
V gene: TRBV6-6
clone size: NA

CDR3 protein: TGSQDGSRAQY
CDR3 length: 11
V gene: TRBV14
clone size: NA

CDR3 protein: ASSIWVVDYNEQF
CDR3 length: 13
V gene: TRBV11-1
clone size: NA

CDR3 protein: ASKSGGGTNTGELF
CDR3 length: 14
V gene: TRBV11-2
clone size: NA

CDR3 protein: ASSQDTSWDYDYI
CDR3 length: 13
V gene: TRBV4-1
clone size: NA

CDR3 protein: ASGPWDGSYTQY
CDR3 length: 12
V gene: TRBV12-3/TRBV12-4
clone size: NA

CDR3 protein: ACSLHKGWDQF
CDR3 length: 11
V gene: TRBV11-1
clone size: NA

CDR3 protein: TSSRQGVRTEVF
CDR3 length: 12
V gene: TRBV6-5
clone size: once

CDR3 protein: ASSLYSTYEQY
CDR3 length: 11
V gene: TRBV7-9
clone size: NA

CDR3 protein: ASKGVAETWELF
CDR3 length: 12
V gene: TRBV6-1
clone size: NA

CDR3 protein: ASSYQGARAGEPF
CDR3 length: 13
V gene: TRBV6-5
clone size: NA

CDR3 protein: ASGPGTSLTDTKY
CDR3 length: 13
V gene: TRBV12-5
clone size: NA

CDR3 protein: ASSDRPANTGELF
CDR3 length: 13
V gene: TRBV6-1
clone size: many

CDR3 protein: ASIGGSSYNEQF
CDR3 length: 12
V gene: TRBV11-3
clone size: once

CDR3 protein: SGRVSRQVSYSERF
CDR3 length: 14
V gene: TRBV20-1
clone size: once

CDR3 protein: ASSIGSGGNSYNEQF
CDR3 length: 15
V gene: TRBV6-1
clone size: once

CDR3 protein: ASSSTPWRGGINSYEQY
CDR3 length: 17
V gene: TRBV6-6
clone size: once

CDR3 protein: ASSPQDRHRSTEQF
CDR3 length: 14
V gene: TRBV4-1
clone size: once

CDR3 protein: VTQVVVTDTLY
CDR3 length: 11
V gene: TRBV6-5
clone size: NA